A selection of T cell receptor beta chains follows, all from one sample in a study of blood T cell repertoires in COVID-19. TCRdb's copy holds only in-frame clones and misses some; the assay was immunoSEQ multiplex PCR. The table records 200,000 to 300,000 clones, more than 70% of them present only once. Sequencing was performed on peripheral blood. All receptors derive from a man older than 75 with acute or convalescent COVID-19. The CDR3 runs from the conserved cysteine through the conserved F or W. Fields, in order: J gene, V gene, clone size, D gene, CDR3 protein, CDR3 DNA. The D gene is left open where the match is weak. Size is stated for part of the rows, as once, few or many counts, or as a class when the clone is expanded.

TRBJ1-5	TRBV19	-	-	CASSIGGQPQHF	TGTGCCAGTAGTATAGGAGGGCAGCCCCAGCATTTT
TRBJ2-7	TRBV5-1	-	-	CASNPTAGRGYEQYF	TGCGCCAGCAACCCCACCGCGGGCAGGGGTTACGAGCAGTACTTC
TRBJ1-3	TRBV5-1	-	TRBD1	CASSTGQGLSSGNTIYF	TGCGCCAGCAGCACTGGACAGGGATTGAGCTCTGGAAACACCATATATTTT
TRBJ1-3	TRBV9	-	-	CASSVGGGGGNTIYF	TGTGCCAGCAGCGTAGGGGGGGGCGGTGGAAACACCATATATTTT
TRBJ2-5	TRBV9	-	-	CASSVGYSQAQETQYF	TGTGCCAGCAGCGTAGGATATAGTCAGGCCCAAGAGACCCAGTACTTC
TRBJ2-2	TRBV5-1	-	TRBD1	CASSSRTGGTNTGELFF	TGCGCCAGCAGCTCCCGGACAGGGGGGACGAACACCGGGGAGCTGTTTTTT
TRBJ2-1	TRBV11-3	-	-	CASSRGAEQFF	TGTGCCAGCAGCCGAGGTGCTGAGCAGTTCTTC
TRBJ2-7	TRBV5-4	-	-	CASSLGGYSQGYF	TGTGCCAGCAGCTTGGGGGGATACAGTCAGGGGTACTTC
TRBJ2-7	TRBV3-1/TRBV3-2	-	-	CASSQYSSYEQYF	TGTGCCAGCAGCCAATACTCCTCCTACGAGCAGTACTTC
TRBJ1-1	TRBV7-8	-	-	CASSVYRVAGAEAFF	TGTGCCAGCAGCGTATACAGGGTTGCCGGGGCTGAAGCTTTCTTT
TRBJ1-2	TRBV19	-	TRBD1	CASSRSGGFGYTF	TGTGCCAGTAGTAGATCAGGGGGCTTTGGCTACACCTTC
TRBJ2-7	TRBV19	-	TRBD2	CASSIGGGYEQYF	TGTGCCAGTAGTATAGGGGGGGGATACGAGCAGTACTTC
TRBJ1-2	TRBV19	-	-	CASSPYPQGALYGYTF	TGTGCCAGTAGTCCGTACCCTCAAGGGGCTCTCTATGGCTACACCTTC
TRBJ1-4	TRBV3-1/TRBV3-2	-	-	CASSLQGGSEKLFF	TGTGCCAGCAGCCTTCAGGGAGGGAGCGAAAAACTGTTTTTT
TRBJ2-7	TRBV2	-	TRBD1	CASTPGQGTYEQYF	TGTGCCAGCACCCCCGGACAGGGCACCTACGAGCAGTACTTC
TRBJ1-2	TRBV5-1	-	-	CASSLASGGSYGYTF	TGCGCCAGCAGCTTGGCCTCGGGAGGATCCTATGGCTACACCTTC
TRBJ2-1	TRBV19	-	TRBD1	CASQDRAYYNEQFF	TGTGCCAGTCAAGACAGGGCCTACTACAATGAGCAGTTCTTC
TRBJ2-1	TRBV27	-	TRBD2	CASSLMTSGDTTEQFF	TGTGCCAGCAGTTTGATGACTAGCGGGGATACTACTGAGCAGTTCTTC
TRBJ2-1	TRBV4-3	-	TRBD2	CASSQDLAGLGSYNEQFF	TGCGCCAGCAGCCAAGATTTGGCGGGACTAGGCTCCTACAATGAGCAGTTCTTC
TRBJ1-3	TRBV9	-	-	CASRGPGNTIYF	TGTGCCAGCAGGGGCCCTGGAAACACCATATATTTT
TRBJ2-7	TRBV11-3	-	-	CASSLSSGVEQYF	TGTGCCAGCAGCCTATCGTCGGGGGTCGAGCAGTACTTC
TRBJ2-3	TRBV29-1	-	-	CSVAAVDTQYF	TGCAGCGTCGCAGCGGTGGATACGCAGTATTTT
TRBJ2-5	TRBV11-2	once	-	CASSRSGEETQYF	TGTGCCAGCAGCCGGTCAGGGGAGGAGACCCAGTACTTC
TRBJ2-7	TRBV29-1	once	-	CSVAPRRGLSYEQYF	TGCAGCGTTGCCCCCCGGCGGGGCCTCTCCTACGAGCAGTACTTC
TRBJ1-2	TRBV6-5	few	TRBD1	CASSPAFEGAGYTF	TGTGCCAGCAGCCCAGCGTTTGAGGGGGCAGGCTACACCTTC
TRBJ2-7	TRBV4-1	-	TRBD2	CASSAWTSGLSYEQYF	TGCGCCAGCAGCGCTTGGACTAGCGGGCTCTCCTACGAGCAGTACTTC
TRBJ2-1	TRBV7-2	-	-	CASSLFPSEQFF	TGTGCCAGCAGCTTATTTCCCTCTGAGCAGTTCTTC
TRBJ2-2	TRBV18	-	-	CASSPGLIGELFF	TGTGCCAGCTCACCTGGACTAATCGGGGAGCTGTTTTTT
TRBJ2-7	TRBV10-3	-	-	CAISESRTFSAYEQYF	TGTGCCATCAGTGAGTCGAGGACATTCTCTGCCTACGAGCAGTACTTC